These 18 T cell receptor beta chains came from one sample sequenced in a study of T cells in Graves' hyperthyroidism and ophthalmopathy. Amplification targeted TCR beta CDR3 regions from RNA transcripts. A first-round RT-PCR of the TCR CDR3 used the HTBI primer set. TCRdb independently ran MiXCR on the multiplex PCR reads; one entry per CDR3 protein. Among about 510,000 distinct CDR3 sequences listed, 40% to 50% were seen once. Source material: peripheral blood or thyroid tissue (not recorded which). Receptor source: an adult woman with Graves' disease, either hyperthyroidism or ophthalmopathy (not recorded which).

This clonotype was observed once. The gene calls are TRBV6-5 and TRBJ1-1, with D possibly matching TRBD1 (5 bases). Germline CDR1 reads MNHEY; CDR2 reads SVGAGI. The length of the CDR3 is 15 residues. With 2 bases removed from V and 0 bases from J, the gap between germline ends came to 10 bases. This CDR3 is CASSYGAVLNTEAFF. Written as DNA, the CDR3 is TGTGCCAGCAGTTACGGGGCAGTTCTGAACACTGAAGCTTTCTTT.

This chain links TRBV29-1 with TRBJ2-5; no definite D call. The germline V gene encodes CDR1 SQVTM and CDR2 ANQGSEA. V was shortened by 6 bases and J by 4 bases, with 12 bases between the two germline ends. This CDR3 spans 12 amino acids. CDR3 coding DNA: TGCAGCGTCAAAGAGTATTCAGAGACCCAGTACTTC. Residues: CSVKEYSETQYF.

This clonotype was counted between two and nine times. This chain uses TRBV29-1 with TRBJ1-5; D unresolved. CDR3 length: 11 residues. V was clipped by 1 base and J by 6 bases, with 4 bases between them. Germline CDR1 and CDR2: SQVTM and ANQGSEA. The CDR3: CSVEGGQPQHF. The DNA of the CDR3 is TGCAGCGTTGAAGGGGGTCAGCCCCAGCATTTT.

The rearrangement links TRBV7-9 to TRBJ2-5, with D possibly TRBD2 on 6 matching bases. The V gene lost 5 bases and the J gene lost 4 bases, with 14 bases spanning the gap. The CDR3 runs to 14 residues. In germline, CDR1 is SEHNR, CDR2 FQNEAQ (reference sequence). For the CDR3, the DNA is TGTGCCAGCAGCCACCGGGACTTAGGAGAGACCCAGTACTTC. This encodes CASSHRDLGETQYF.

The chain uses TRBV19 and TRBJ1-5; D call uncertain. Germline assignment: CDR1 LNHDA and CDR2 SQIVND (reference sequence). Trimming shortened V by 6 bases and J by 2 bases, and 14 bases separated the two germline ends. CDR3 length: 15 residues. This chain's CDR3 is CASRERRWGNQPQHF. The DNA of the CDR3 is TGTGCCAGTAGGGAGAGGCGGTGGGGCAATCAGCCCCAGCATTTT.

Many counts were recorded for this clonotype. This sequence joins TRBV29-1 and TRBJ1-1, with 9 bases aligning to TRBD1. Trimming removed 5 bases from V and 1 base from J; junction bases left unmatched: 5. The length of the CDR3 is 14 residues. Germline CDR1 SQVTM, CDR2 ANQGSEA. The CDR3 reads CSVTRTGENTEAFF. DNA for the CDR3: TGCAGCGTTACTCGGACAGGGGAGAACACTGAAGCTTTCTTT.

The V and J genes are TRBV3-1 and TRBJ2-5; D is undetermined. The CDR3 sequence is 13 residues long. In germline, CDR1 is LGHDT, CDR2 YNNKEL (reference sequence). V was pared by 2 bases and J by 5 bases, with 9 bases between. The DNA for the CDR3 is TGTGCCAGCAGCCAACCCCGGCGGGAGACCCAGTACTTC. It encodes CASSQPRRETQYF.

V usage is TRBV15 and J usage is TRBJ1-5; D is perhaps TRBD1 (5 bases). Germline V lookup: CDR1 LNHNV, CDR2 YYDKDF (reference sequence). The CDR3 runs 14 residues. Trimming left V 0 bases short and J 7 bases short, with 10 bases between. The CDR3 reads CATSRERGYQPQHF. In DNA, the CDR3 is TGTGCCACCAGCAGAGAAAGGGGTTACCAGCCCCAGCATTTT.

The CDR3, as DNA: TGTGCCAGTAGTGGAGGGAGCTCCTTTGGCTACACCTTC. Amino acid sequence: CASSGGSSFGYTF. The chain combines TRBV19 with TRBJ1-2, with D unclear. There are 13 residues in the CDR3. Trimming pared 5 bases from V and 7 bases from J, leaving 14 bases between. Germline V CDR1 and CDR2: LNHDA, SQIVND (reference sequence).

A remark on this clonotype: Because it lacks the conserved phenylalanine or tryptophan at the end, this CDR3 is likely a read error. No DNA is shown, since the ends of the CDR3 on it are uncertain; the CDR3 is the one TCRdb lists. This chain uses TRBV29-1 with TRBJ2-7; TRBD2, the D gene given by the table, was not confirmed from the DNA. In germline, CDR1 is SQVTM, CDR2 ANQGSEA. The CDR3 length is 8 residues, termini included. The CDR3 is CSVDRGTS.

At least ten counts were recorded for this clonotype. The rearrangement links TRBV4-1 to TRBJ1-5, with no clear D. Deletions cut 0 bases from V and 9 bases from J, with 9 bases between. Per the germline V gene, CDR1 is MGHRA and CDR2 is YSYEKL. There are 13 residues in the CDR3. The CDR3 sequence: CASSQDSGSPQHF. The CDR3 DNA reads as TGCGCCAGCAGCCAAGATAGCGGATCGCCCCAGCATTTT.

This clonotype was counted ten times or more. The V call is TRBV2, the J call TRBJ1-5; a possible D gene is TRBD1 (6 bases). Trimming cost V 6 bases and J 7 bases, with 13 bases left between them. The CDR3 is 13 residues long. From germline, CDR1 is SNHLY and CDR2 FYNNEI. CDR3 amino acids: CASRVQGEQPQHF. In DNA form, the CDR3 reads TGTGCCAGCAGAGTACAGGGTGAGCAGCCCCAGCATTTT.

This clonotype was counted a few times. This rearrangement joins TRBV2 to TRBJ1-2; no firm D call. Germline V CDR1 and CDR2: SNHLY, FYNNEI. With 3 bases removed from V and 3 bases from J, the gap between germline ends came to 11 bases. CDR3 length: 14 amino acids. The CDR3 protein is CASSEETAYYGYTF. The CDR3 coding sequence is TGTGCCAGCAGTGAGGAAACAGCGTACTATGGCTACACCTTC.

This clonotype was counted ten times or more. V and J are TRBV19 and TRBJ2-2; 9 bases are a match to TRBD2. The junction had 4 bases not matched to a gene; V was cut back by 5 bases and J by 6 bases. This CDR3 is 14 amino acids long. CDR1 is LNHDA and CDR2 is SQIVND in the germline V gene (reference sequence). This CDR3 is CASSVVAGAGELFF. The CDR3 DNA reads TGTGCCAGTAGTGTAGTAGCGGGAGCCGGGGAGCTGTTTTTT.

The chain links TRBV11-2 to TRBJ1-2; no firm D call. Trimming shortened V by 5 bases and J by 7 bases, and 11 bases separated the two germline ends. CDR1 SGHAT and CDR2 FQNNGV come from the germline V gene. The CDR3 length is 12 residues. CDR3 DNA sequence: TGTGCCAGCAGCACGCAGAGACTTGGCTACACCTTC. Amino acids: CASSTQRLGYTF.

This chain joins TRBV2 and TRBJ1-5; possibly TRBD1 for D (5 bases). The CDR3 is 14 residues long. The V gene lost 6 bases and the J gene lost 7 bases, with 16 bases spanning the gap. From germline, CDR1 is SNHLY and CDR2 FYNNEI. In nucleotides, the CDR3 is TGTGCCAGCAGAGCCGGGGCCAGCGGACAGCCCCAGCATTTT. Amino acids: CASRAGASGQPQHF.

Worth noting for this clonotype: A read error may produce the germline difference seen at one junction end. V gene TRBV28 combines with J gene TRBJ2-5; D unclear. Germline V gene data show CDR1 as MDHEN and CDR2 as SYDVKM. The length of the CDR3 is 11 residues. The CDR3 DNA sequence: TGTGCCAGCAGTTTCGGAAAGACCCAGAACTTC. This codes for CASSFGKTQNF.

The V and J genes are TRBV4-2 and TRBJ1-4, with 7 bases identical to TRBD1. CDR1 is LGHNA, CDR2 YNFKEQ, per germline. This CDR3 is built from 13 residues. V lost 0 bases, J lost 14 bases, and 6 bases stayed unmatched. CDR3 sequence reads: CASSQDRGAPLFF. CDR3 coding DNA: TGTGCCAGCAGCCAAGACAGGGGGGCCCCTCTGTTTTTT.